These 9 T cell receptor beta chains share one sample of origin, sequenced in a study of blood T cell repertoires in COVID-19. Profiling relied on immunoSEQ multiplex PCR, and the TCRdb table lists in-frame clones only, not all of them. The sample shows about 140,000 clones, about 85% of them seen only once. Sample: peripheral blood. The receptors were sampled from a human donor with acute or convalescent COVID-19. The donor label of this sample is uncertain.

The chain has TRBV19 and TRBJ2-1; 7 bases map to TRBD1. Looked up from germline, CDR1 is LNHDA and CDR2 is SQIVND (reference sequence). V lost 3 bases and J lost 5; bases outside the gene matches: 7. There are 15 residues in the CDR3. CDR3 sequence (DNA): TGTGCCAGTAGTATTTGGACAGGTTATAACAATGAGCAGTTCTTC. Protein product: CASSIWTGYNNEQFF. The whole variable domain, remainder taken from reference TRBV19 and TRBJ2-1, is DGGITQSPKYLFRKEGQNVTLSCEQNLNHDAMYWYRQDPGQGLRLIYYSQIVNDFQKGDIAEGYSVSREKKESFPLTVTSAQKNPTAFYLCASSIWTGYNNEQFFGPGTRLTVL.

V usage is TRBV28 and J usage is TRBJ2-7; D not certain. In germline, CDR1 is MDHEN, CDR2 SYDVKM. V lost 5 bases and J lost 3, with 5 bases in between. This CDR3 has 11 residues. The CDR3 nucleotides are TGTGCCAGCAGTCAACTCTACGAGCAGTACTTC. Amino acids: CASSQLYEQYF.

This clone was picked up one time. The gene calls are TRBV21-1 and TRBJ2-2; the DNA was not used to check the table's D call, TRBD2. TRBV21-1 is shown as a pseudogene. CDR3 length equals 19 residues. The CDR3 reads CASNQQGVDQRKNTGELFF. The CDR3 DNA reads TGTGCCAGCAACCAGCAAGGTGTAGACCAGCGGAAGAACACCGGGGAGCTGTTTTTT.

This CDR3 reads CAISEGGRATEAFF. The DNA of the CDR3 is TGTGCCATCAGTGAAGGAGGGCGGGCCACTGAAGCTTTCTTT. This sequence joins TRBV10-3 and TRBJ1-1; no clear D gene. Germline CDR1 is ENHRY and CDR2 is SYGVKD. V lost 3 bases, J lost 4 bases, and 12 bases lay in between. This CDR3 has 14 residues.

This chain joins TRBV20-1 and TRBJ2-5, with D perhaps TRBD1 (6 bases). V was pared by 5 bases and J by 5 bases, with 9 bases between. Per germline, CDR1 DFQATT and CDR2 SNEGSKA (reference sequence). The CDR3 contains 11 residues. The CDR3 region is CSALTGETQYF. CDR3 in DNA: TGCAGTGCTCTAACAGGGGAGACCCAGTACTTC.

The chain recombines TRBV23-1 with TRBJ1-2; 9 bases match TRBD1. TRBV23-1 is marked as an open reading frame, function uncertain. Trimming removed 1 base from V and 6 bases from J; junction bases left unmatched: 12. There are 17 residues in the CDR3. CDR3: CASSQYGTGSICHGYTF. The DNA of the CDR3 is TGCGCCAGCAGTCAATACGGGACAGGGTCGATTTGCCATGGCTACACCTTC.

This clone was seen a single time. In DNA form, the CDR3 reads TGTGCCATCAGGGATAGCGGGACACAAGAGACCCAGTACTTC. This codes for CAIRDSGTQETQYF. The V and J genes are TRBV10-3 and TRBJ2-5; 8 positions match TRBD2. J lost 2 bases, V lost 6 bases, and 5 bases had no gene match. Germline V CDR1 and CDR2: ENHRY, SYGVKD. The CDR3 runs 14 residues.

The chain carries TRBV19 and TRBJ1-1; the D is unclear. This CDR3 comprises 15 residues. Germline values: CDR1 LNHDA, CDR2 SQIVND (reference sequence). V lost 0 bases to trimming and J lost 6 bases, with 14 bases between them. The CDR3 reads CASSIDAGSDSEAFF. The CDR3 nucleotides are TGTGCCAGTAGTATAGATGCGGGCAGCGACTCTGAAGCTTTCTTT.

This clone was seen just once. This sequence joins TRBV5-6 and TRBJ2-7; TRBD2 agrees at 7 bases. Trimming cost V 4 bases and J 3 bases; bases outside gene matches: 7. Germline CDR1 is SGHDT and CDR2 is YYEEEE. The CDR3 totals 14 residues. CDR3 DNA: TGTGCCAGCAGCCTCAGGGACTATAACTACGAGCAGTACGTC. This translates into CASSLRDYNYEQYV.